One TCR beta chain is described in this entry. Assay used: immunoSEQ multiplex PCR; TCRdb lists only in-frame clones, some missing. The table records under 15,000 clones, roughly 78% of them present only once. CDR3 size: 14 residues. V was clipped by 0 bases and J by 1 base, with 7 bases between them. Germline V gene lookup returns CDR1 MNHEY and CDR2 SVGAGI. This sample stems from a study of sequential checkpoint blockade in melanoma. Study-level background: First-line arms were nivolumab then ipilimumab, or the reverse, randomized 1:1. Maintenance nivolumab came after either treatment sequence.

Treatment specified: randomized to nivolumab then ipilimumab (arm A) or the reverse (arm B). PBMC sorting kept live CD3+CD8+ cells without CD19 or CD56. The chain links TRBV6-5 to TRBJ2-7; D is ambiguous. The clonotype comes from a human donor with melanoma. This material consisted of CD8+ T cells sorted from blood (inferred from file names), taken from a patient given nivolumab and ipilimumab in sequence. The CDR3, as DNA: TGTGCCAGCAGTTACTCGACGGAGTCCTACGAGCAGTACTTC. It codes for CASSYSTESYEQYF.